The clone carrying this T cell receptor beta chain was counted only a few times. The data derive from a study of T-cell reconstitution after alpha-beta-depleted transplantation in children. V lost 5 bases to trimming and J lost 1 base; unmatched junction nucleotides: 11. CDR3 length: 18 residues. As it was prepared, the TCRbeta library received unique molecular identifiers. TCRdb independently ran MiXCR on the PCR reads; one entry per CDR3 protein. The sample lists 600,000 to 700,000 distinct CDR3 sequences; around 13% were seen once. This TCR derives from a girl aged 2 to 9 with congenital amegakaryocytic thrombocytopenia, due to receive a stem cell transplant. The chain uses TRBV12-3 or TRBV12-4 and TRBJ2-3; 11 positions agree with TRBD2. The source was PBMCs, collected before TCRalphabeta/CD19-depleted stem cell transplant. CDR3 in amino acids: CASSRSHAGLAGTDTQYF. The CDR3 coding sequence is TGTGCCAGCAGTCGGAGCCACGCGGGACTAGCGGGCACAGATACGCAGTATTTT.